Below are 9 T cell receptor beta chains sequenced from a single sample in a study of long-term antiretroviral therapy in people with HIV. An immunoSEQ assay, version v3.0, was performed at survey level. Sequencing was performed with immunoSEQ multiplex PCR; in TCRdb, only in-frame clones are kept and a portion is missing. The sample lists 25,000 to 35,000 clones; over 70% were seen once. The sample consisted of unsorted PBMCs, taken 3.1 years after starting antiretroviral therapy. The receptors originated from a woman in her 50s with HIV.

The chain uses TRBV6-5 and TRBJ2-1, with 7 bases that match TRBD2. The CDR3 extends over 14 amino acids. Per germline, CDR1 MNHEY and CDR2 SVGAGI. V gave up 4 bases and J gave up 7 bases; unmatched junction bases: 7. The CDR3 loop reads CASSSGLGGNEQFF. In DNA, the CDR3 is TGTGCCAGCAGTTCGGGCCTCGGGGGGAATGAGCAGTTCTTC.

This clone was seen a handful of times. The chain combines TRBV19 with TRBJ1-6, with a tentative D call TRBD1 (5 bases). CDR1 LNHDA and CDR2 SQIVND come from the germline V gene (reference sequence). V was cut by 3 bases and J by 11 bases, with 11 bases left in between. The CDR3 spans 13 residues. CDR3 nucleotide sequence: TGTGCCAGTAGTATGTCAGGGCCGCCACCCCTCCACTTT. This gives the protein CASSMSGPPPLHF.

The chain carries TRBV7-3 and TRBJ2-5; D is possibly TRBD1 (6 bases). CDR3 length: 15 residues. Germline values: CDR1 SGHTA, CDR2 FQGTGA. Trimming shortened V by 3 bases and J by 5 bases, and 16 bases separated the two germline ends. CDR3 bases: TGTGCCAGCAGCTTGTATCAGGGGTCGGGGGAGACCCAGTACTTC. Translated: CASSLYQGSGETQYF.

The V and J genes are TRBV18 and TRBJ2-5, with D perhaps given as TRBD1 or TRBD2 (7 bases each). V was shortened by 3 bases and J by 3 bases, with 14 bases between the two germline ends. This CDR3 comprises 15 residues. CDR1 and CDR2 (germline): KGHSH, LQKENI. The DNA for the CDR3 is TGTGCCAGCTCACCTAGACAGGGAGGGGAAGAGACCCAGTACTTC. Translated, it gives CASSPRQGGEETQYF.

The V gene is TRBV2, the J gene TRBJ1-3; 11 bases are shared with TRBD1. Per the germline V gene, CDR1 is SNHLY and CDR2 is FYNNEI. V shed 7 bases, J shed 8 bases, and the junction held 4 bases outside the gene matches. The CDR3 runs to 13 residues. CDR3 DNA: TGTGCCAGCAATAGGGACAGGGGGTACACCATATATTTT. Its translation is CASNRDRGYTIYF.

CDR3 sequence reads: CASSPSWYQETQYF. Written as DNA, the CDR3 is TGCGCCAGCAGCCCGAGCTGGTACCAAGAGACCCAGTACTTC. V gene TRBV5-1 combines with J gene TRBJ2-5; D remains unclear. The V gene's germline CDR1 is SGHRS and CDR2 YFSETQ. V lost 4 bases to trimming and J lost 0 bases, with 10 bases between them. The CDR3 is 14 amino acids.

V and J are TRBV2 and TRBJ1-4, with no clear D. V was cut by 2 bases and J by 3 bases, with 13 bases left in between. The length of the CDR3 is 16 residues. Per germline, CDR1 SNHLY and CDR2 FYNNEI. The CDR3 DNA sequence: TGTGCCAGCAGTGAAAGGTTGGGGATACCTAATGAAAAACTGTTTTTT. This sequence encodes CASSERLGIPNEKLFF.

The CDR3 here is CASSFGENEQYF. The CDR3 region has the DNA TGTGCCAGCAGTTTTGGGGAGAACGAGCAGTACTTC. V is TRBV28 and J is TRBJ2-7; tentatively, D is TRBD2 (5 bases). Trimming pared 3 bases from V and 5 bases from J, leaving 8 bases between. Germline lookup yields CDR1 MDHEN and CDR2 SYDVKM. This CDR3 spans 12 amino acids.

The chain couples TRBV18 to TRBJ2-5, with TRBD2 matching 9 bases. This CDR3 is 17 amino acids long. V trimming: 1 base; J trimming: 3 bases; junction bases outside the gene matches: 9. The germline V gene has CDR1 KGHSH and CDR2 LQKENI. This chain's CDR3 is CASSPLRTGTSKETQYF. The CDR3 DNA reads TGTGCCAGCTCACCACTAAGAACTGGGACTAGCAAAGAGACCCAGTACTTC.